This is a list of T cell receptor beta chains from one sample in a study of T cell responses to AZD1222 COVID-19 vaccine. Only in-frame clones appear in the TCRdb table, and some are missing; sequencing was by immunoSEQ multiplex PCR. This table has about 160,000 clones, about 91% appearing once. The source was peripheral blood, collected on day 0 of AZD1222 vaccination. These receptors came from an adult in good health. The CDR3 runs from the conserved cysteine through the conserved F or W. The D gene is left open where the match is weak. The listing skips clone size in some rows; elsewhere it reads once, few, many or a size class.

V	size	J	D	DNA	CDR3
TRBV6-2/TRBV6-3	-	TRBJ2-7	-	TGTGCCAGCAGCCCCGGATCGTGGGGACACAAGTTTACTCCGGAGTACTTC	CASSPGSWGHKFTPEYF
TRBV5-1	-	TRBJ2-3	TRBD1	TGCGCCAGCCGCTCCCAGGGGGCCGATACGCAGTATTTT	CASRSQGADTQYF
TRBV28	-	TRBJ1-5	-	TGTGCCAGCAGTATAGGACAGTGGGACTATAGCAATCAGCCCCAGCATTTT	CASSIGQWDYSNQPQHF
TRBV29-1	-	TRBJ2-1	-	TGCAGCGTTGAAGATTACCGAGCCGGCCGCTCCTACAATGAGCAGTTCTTC	CSVEDYRAGRSYNEQFF
TRBV30	few	TRBJ1-2	-	TGTGCCTGGAGTCCGGGGCTTGGGGGCTACACCTTC	CAWSPGLGGYTF
TRBV28	-	TRBJ1-6	-	TGTGCCAGTCTGAGTGGGGGAGGGGCCTATAATTCACCCCTCCACTTT	CASLSGGGAYNSPLHF
TRBV18	-	TRBJ2-5	-	TGTGCCAGCTTCCGACAGAACCAAGAGACCCAGTACTTC	CASFRQNQETQYF
TRBV5-4	-	TRBJ1-2	TRBD1	TGTGCCAGCAGCCCGGGGGGGACAGGGGGCTTTGGCTACACCTTC	CASSPGGTGGFGYTF
TRBV5-4	-	TRBJ2-3	-	TGTGCCAGTCAACTGACGGCCACCACAGATACGCAGTATTTT	CASQLTATTDTQYF
TRBV20-1	-	TRBJ2-5	TRBD2	TGCAGCGCGGGACTAGCTGAGACCCAGTACTTC	CSAGLAETQYF
TRBV28	-	TRBJ1-3	TRBD1	TGTGCCAGCAGTACCGGACAGGGCACGTTTGGAAACACCATATATTTT	CASSTGQGTFGNTIYF
TRBV6-2/TRBV6-3	-	TRBJ2-1	TRBD2	TGTGCCAGCAGTTACCTGCTAGCGGGAGGTGTTGAGCAGTTCTTC	CASSYLLAGGVEQFF
TRBV5-4	-	TRBJ2-1	-	TGTGCCAGCAGCAGAGGGGGATTCCCCTACAATGAGCAGTTCTTC	CASSRGGFPYNEQFF
TRBV7-2	-	TRBJ2-7	-	TGTGCCAGCAGCTTAGACTGGACTTCCTACGAGCAGTACTTC	CASSLDWTSYEQYF
TRBV2	once	TRBJ1-2	-	TGTGCCAGCAGTGAACTCCAGACTCTAAACTATGGCTACACCTTC	CASSELQTLNYGYTF
TRBV7-9	-	TRBJ1-5	-	TGTGCCAGCAGCCAGGGACTTGCGGGCAATCAGCCCCAGCATTTT	CASSQGLAGNQPQHF
TRBV28	-	TRBJ2-7	-	TGTGCCAGCGGGACGATTACCTACGAGCAGTACTTC	CASGTITYEQYF
TRBV7-9	-	TRBJ2-1	-	TGTGCCAGCAGCTTTGGGCGGCGGGAATACAATGAGCAGTTCTTC	CASSFGRREYNEQFF
TRBV6-5	once	TRBJ1-3	-	TGTGCCAGCAGCCCGTCGGGGGGTGGAAACACCATATATTTT	CASSPSGGGNTIYF
TRBV30	-	TRBJ1-6	-	TGTGCCGGACGGGGCAGGGGCGCGCTACCCCTCCACTTT	CAGRGRGALPLHF
TRBV7-3	-	TRBJ2-3	TRBD2	TGTGCCAGCAGCTTAAGGCCCTATATAGCGGGAGCAAACACAATAGATACGCAGTATTTT	CASSLRPYIAGANTIDTQYF
TRBV3-1/TRBV3-2	-	TRBJ2-5	-	TGTGCCACCAAGGGGACGGGAGAGACCCAGTACTTC	CATKGTGETQYF
TRBV30	-	TRBJ1-2	TRBD1	TGTGCCTGGAGTCCACGGGGGGGGACAGGAGTGTATGGCTACACCTTC	CAWSPRGGTGVYGYTF
TRBV18	-	TRBJ1-1	-	TGTGCCAGCTCACCACCGGGTGGGCAGCTGAACACTGAAGCTTTCTTT	CASSPPGGQLNTEAFF
TRBV18	-	TRBJ1-1	-	TGTGCCAGCTCACCAAGGGACGGCACTGAAGCTTTCTTT	CASSPRDGTEAFF
TRBV21-1	-	TRBJ2-1	-	TGTGCCAGCAGCAACTCGGGACTAGCGGGAGGGTACAATGAGCAGTTCTTC	CASSNSGLAGGYNEQFF
TRBV6-5	once	TRBJ1-5	-	TGTGCCAGCAGACCGACGTTTAGCAATCAGCCCCAGCATTTT	CASRPTFSNQPQHF
TRBV18	-	TRBJ2-1	TRBD1	TGTGCCAGCTCACTTCCGGGACAGAGCTCCTACAATGAGCAGTTCTTC	CASSLPGQSSYNEQFF
TRBV6-5	-	TRBJ2-7	TRBD2	TGTGCCAGCAGTACCGGGACTAGCGTCTCCTACGAGCAGTACTTC	CASSTGTSVSYEQYF
TRBV18	-	TRBJ1-5	-	TGTGCCAGCTCACCGACCTTGGATCAGCCCCAGCATTTT	CASSPTLDQPQHF
TRBV30	-	TRBJ2-1	-	TGTGCCTGGGGACTTAGCTCCTACAATGAGCAGTTCTTC	CAWGLSSYNEQFF
TRBV14	-	TRBJ2-7	-	TGTGCCAGCAGCCAAGAAGTGGTCGGGGACACGGACTACGAGCAGTACTTC	CASSQEVVGDTDYEQYF
TRBV4-1	-	TRBJ1-5	TRBD1	TGCGCCAGCAGCCAAAAAGCCGCCGGGACAGGGAGTCAGCCCCAGCATTTT	CASSQKAAGTGSQPQHF
TRBV3-1/TRBV3-2	-	TRBJ2-5	-	TGTGCCAGCAGCCCACGGGGTAGGAGGCAAGAGACCCAGTACTTC	CASSPRGRRQETQYF
TRBV9	-	TRBJ2-1	TRBD1	TGTGCCAGCAGCGAATCCCCGGGACAGGGGGCATACAATGAGCAGTTCTTC	CASSESPGQGAYNEQFF
TRBV11-2	-	TRBJ2-5	TRBD2	TGTGCCAGCAGCTCGACTAGCACCAAAGAGACCCAGTACTTC	CASSSTSTKETQYF
TRBV6-5	-	TRBJ1-1	-	TGTGCCAGCAGTTACGACACAGGCATGAACACTGAAGCTTTCTTT	CASSYDTGMNTEAFF